This record covers a single TCR beta chain. Its antigen remains unidentified. The source of the sample is a study of cytomegalovirus exposure and HLA in healthy donors. Study-wide background: Early release data held tens of millions of unique TCRs from HLA-typed donors.

Study-wide findings and caveats: Among immune exposure information, only CMV serostatus was available. Accurate prediction of HLA-A and HLA-B alleles (for most subjects) was reportedly achieved from TCR beta sequences.

Primers for the PCR totalled 60 Vbeta and 13 Jbeta. The data were produced by immunoSEQ multiplex PCR, yet TCRdb's version contains in-frame clones alone and is incomplete. The sample has around 150,000 clones; roughly 80% are singletons. Sequencing input: PBMCs. The TCR sequence derives from a man younger than 40 in good health and CMV-seropositive.

The CDR3 is CASSLGWAGGVEQYF. The CDR3 nucleotides are TGTGCCAGCAGCTTAGGGTGGGCAGGGGGTGTGGAGCAGTACTTC. The chain couples TRBV7-2 to TRBJ2-7, with TRBD1 matching over 7 bases. The V gene's germline CDR1 is SGHTA and CDR2 FQGNSA. The CDR3 extends over 15 amino acids. V shed 1 base and J 7 bases; nucleotides not matched to a gene: 10.